The rows below give T cell receptor beta chains drawn from one sample of a study of T cell responses to AZD1222 COVID-19 vaccine. Some clones are missing from TCRdb's copy, which holds only in-frame ones; the method was immunoSEQ multiplex PCR. The repertoire holds approximately 150,000 clones, with around 89% as singletons. The sequencing here drew on peripheral blood, taken on day 0 of AZD1222 vaccination. Receptors originate from an adult in good health. CDR3s include the opening cysteine and the closing phenylalanine or tryptophan.

CASSLNLASTDTQYF,TRBV5-1,TRBJ2-3
CSLELRSGNTEAFF,TRBV29-1,TRBJ1-1
CASRGGTLNEQFF,TRBV25-1,TRBJ2-1
CASSKQGNQPQHF,TRBV6-6,TRBJ1-5
CASSQDIGAGTGSFDGYTF,TRBV3-1/TRBV3-2,TRBJ1-2
CATSRGFLADASSDTQYF,TRBV15,TRBJ2-3
CASSFSRVEETQYF,TRBV27,TRBJ2-5
CASGTSDNEQFF,TRBV9,TRBJ2-1
CASSRTTNYGYTF,TRBV12-3/TRBV12-4,TRBJ1-2
CASSVDRDNEQFF,TRBV2,TRBJ2-1
CASRLLRDVRTEAFF,TRBV6-5,TRBJ1-1
CASTRSGELLNEQFF,TRBV5-6,TRBJ2-1
CASSLKGDGNQPQHF,TRBV11-1,TRBJ1-5